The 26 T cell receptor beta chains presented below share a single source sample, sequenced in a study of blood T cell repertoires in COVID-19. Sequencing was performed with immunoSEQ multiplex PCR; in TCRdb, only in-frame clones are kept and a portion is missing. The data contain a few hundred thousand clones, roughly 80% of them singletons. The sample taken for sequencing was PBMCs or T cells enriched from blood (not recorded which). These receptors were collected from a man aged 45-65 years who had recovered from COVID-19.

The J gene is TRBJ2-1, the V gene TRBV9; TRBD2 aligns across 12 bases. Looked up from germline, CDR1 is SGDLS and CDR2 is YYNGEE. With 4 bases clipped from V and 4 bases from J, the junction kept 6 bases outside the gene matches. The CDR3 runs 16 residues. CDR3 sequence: CASSYRTSGTYNEQFF. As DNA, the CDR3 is TGTGCCAGCAGCTATAGGACTAGCGGGACTTACAATGAGCAGTTCTTC.

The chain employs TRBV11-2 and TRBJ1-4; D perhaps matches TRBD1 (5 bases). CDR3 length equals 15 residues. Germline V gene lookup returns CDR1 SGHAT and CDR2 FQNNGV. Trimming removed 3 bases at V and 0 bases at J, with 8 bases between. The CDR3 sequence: CASSLSRATNEKLFF. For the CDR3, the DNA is TGTGCCAGCAGCTTGAGCAGGGCAACTAATGAAAAACTGTTTTTT.

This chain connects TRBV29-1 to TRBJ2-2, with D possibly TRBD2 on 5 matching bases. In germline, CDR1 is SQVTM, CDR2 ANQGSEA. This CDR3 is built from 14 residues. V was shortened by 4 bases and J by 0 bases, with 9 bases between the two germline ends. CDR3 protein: CSVASRANTGELFF. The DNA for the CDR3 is TGCAGCGTTGCATCGCGGGCGAACACCGGGGAGCTGTTTTTT.

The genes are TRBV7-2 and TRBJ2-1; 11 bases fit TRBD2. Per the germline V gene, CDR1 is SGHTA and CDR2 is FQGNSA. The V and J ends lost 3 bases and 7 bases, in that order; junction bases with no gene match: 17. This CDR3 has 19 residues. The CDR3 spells CASSFPRTSGYSDANEQFF. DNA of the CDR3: TGTGCCAGCAGCTTTCCCCGGACTAGCGGGTATTCCGACGCGAATGAGCAGTTCTTC.

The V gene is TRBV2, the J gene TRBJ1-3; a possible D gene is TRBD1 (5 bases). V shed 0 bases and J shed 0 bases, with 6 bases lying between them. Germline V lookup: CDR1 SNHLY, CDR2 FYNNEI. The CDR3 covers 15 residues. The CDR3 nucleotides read TGTGCCAGCAGTGAAGCAGACAGCTCTGGAAACACCATATATTTT. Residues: CASSEADSSGNTIYF.

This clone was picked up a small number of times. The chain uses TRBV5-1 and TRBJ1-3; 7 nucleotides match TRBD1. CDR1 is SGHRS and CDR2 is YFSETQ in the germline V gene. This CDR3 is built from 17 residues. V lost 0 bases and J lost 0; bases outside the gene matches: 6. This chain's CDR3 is CASSLAAGQLSGNTIYF. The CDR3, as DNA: TGCGCCAGCAGCTTGGCGGCGGGACAGCTCTCTGGAAACACCATATATTTT.

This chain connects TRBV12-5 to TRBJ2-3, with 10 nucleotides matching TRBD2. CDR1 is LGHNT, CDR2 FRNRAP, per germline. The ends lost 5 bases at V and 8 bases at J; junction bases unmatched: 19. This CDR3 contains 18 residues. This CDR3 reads CASGILQGLPSGSGTQYF. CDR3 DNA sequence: TGTGCTAGTGGTATCCTCCAGGGGCTACCTAGCGGGAGTGGTACGCAGTATTTT.

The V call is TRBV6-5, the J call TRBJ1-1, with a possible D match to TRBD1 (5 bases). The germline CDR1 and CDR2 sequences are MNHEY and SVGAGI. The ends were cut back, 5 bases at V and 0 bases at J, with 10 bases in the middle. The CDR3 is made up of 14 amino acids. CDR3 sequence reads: CASSNRFMNTEAFF. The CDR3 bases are TGTGCCAGCAGTAACAGGTTTATGAACACTGAAGCTTTCTTT.

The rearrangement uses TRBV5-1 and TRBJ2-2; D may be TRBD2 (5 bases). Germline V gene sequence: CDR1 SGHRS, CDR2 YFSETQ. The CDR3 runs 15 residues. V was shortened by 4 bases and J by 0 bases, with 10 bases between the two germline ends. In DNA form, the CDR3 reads TGCGCCAGCAGCATTACTAGGGCGAACACCGGGGAGCTGTTTTTT. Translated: CASSITRANTGELFF.

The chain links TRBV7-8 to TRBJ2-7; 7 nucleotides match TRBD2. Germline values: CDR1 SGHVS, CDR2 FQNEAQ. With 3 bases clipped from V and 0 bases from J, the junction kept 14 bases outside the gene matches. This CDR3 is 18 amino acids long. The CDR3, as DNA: TGTGCCAGCAGCTTGGTTGGTGGGGGGGGACTCAACTCCTACGAGCAGTACTTC. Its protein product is CASSLVGGGGLNSYEQYF.

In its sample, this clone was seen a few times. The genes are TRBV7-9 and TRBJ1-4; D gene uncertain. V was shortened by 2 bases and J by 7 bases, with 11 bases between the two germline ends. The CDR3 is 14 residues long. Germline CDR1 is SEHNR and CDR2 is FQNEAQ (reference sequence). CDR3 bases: TGTGCCAGCAGCTTAACGGAGCGAGGTGAAAAACTGTTTTTT. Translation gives CASSLTERGEKLFF.

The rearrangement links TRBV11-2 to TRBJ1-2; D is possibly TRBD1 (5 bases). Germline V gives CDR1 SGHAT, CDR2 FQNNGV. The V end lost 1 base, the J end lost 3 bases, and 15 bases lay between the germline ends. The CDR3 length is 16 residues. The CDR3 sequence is CASSLGRGIDYYGYTF. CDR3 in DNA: TGTGCCAGCAGCTTAGGGCGGGGGATAGATTACTATGGCTACACCTTC.

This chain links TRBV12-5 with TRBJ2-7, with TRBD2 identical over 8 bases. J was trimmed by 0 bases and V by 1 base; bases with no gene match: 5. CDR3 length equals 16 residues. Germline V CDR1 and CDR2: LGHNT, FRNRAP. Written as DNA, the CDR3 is TGTGCTAGTGGTTTGGCAGCGGGAGTTAGCTCCTACGAGCAGTACTTC. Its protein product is CASGLAAGVSSYEQYF. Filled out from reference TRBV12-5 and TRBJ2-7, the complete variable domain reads DARVTQTPRHKVTEMGQEVTMRCQPILGHNTVFWYRQTMMQGLELLAYFRNRAPLDDSGMPKDRFSAEMPDATLATLKIQPSEPRDSAVYFCASGLAAGVSSYEQYFGPGTRLTVT.

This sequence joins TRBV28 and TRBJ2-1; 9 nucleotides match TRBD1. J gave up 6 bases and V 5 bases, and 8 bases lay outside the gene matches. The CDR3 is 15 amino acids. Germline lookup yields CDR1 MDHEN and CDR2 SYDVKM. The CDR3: CASSGSGTGPNEQFF. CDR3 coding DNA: TGTGCCAGCAGTGGGTCCGGGACAGGGCCCAATGAGCAGTTCTTC. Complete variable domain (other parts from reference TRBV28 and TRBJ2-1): DVKVTQSSRYLVKRTGEKVFLECVQDMDHENMFWYRQDPGLGLRLIYFSYDVKMKEKGDIPEGYSVSREKKERFSLILESASTNQTSMYLCASSGSGTGPNEQFFGPGTRLTVL.

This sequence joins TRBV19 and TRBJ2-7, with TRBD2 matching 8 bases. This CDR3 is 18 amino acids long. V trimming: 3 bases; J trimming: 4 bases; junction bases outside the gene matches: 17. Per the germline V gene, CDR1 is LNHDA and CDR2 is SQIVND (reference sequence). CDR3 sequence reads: CASSIAASSGTRGYEQYF. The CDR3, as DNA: TGTGCCAGTAGTATCGCGGCGAGTTCCGGGACTAGGGGGTACGAGCAGTACTTC. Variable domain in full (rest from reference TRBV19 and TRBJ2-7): DGGITQSPKYLFRKEGQNVTLSCEQNLNHDAMYWYRQDPGQGLRLIYYSQIVNDFQKGDIAEGYSVSREKKESFPLTVTSAQKNPTAFYLCASSIAASSGTRGYEQYFGPGTRLTVT.

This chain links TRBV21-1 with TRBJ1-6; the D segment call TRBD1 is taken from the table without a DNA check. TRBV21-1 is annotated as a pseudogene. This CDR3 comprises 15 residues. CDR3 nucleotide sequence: TGTGCCAGCAAGGGTTGGGGCATTCATAATTCACCCCTCCACTTT. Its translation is CASKGWGIHNSPLHF.

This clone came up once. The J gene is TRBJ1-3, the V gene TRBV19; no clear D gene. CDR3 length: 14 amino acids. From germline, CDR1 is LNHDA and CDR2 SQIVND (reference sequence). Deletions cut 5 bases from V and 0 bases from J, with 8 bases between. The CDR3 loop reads CASSAGLSGNTIYF. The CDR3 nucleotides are TGTGCCAGTAGTGCAGGTCTCTCTGGAAACACCATATATTTT.

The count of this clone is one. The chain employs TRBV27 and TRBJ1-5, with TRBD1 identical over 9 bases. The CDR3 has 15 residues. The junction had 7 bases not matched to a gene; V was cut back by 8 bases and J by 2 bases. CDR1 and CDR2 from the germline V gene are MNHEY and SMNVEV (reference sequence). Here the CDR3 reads CASADRGFRNQPQHF. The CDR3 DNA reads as TGTGCCAGCGCCGACAGGGGGTTTCGCAATCAGCCCCAGCATTTT.

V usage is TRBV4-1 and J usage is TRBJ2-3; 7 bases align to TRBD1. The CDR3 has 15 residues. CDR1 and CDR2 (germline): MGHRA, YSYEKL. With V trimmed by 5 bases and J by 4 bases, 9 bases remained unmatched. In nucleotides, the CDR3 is TGCGCCAGCAGCTCCCGACAGGGCCTACCAGATACGCAGTATTTT. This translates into CASSSRQGLPDTQYF.

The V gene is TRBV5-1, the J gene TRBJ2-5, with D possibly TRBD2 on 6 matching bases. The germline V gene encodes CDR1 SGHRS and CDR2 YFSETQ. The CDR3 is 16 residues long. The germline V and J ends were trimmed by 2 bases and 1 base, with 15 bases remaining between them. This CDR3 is CASSFSTSRGQETQYF. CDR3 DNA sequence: TGCGCCAGCAGCTTCAGTACTAGCAGAGGCCAAGAGACCCAGTACTTC. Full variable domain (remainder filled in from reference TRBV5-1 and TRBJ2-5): KAGVTQTPRYLIKTRGQQVTLSCSPISGHRSVSWYQQTPGQGLQFLFEYFSETQRNKGNFPGRFSGRQFSNSRSEMNVSTLELGDSALYLCASSFSTSRGQETQYFGPGTRLLVL.

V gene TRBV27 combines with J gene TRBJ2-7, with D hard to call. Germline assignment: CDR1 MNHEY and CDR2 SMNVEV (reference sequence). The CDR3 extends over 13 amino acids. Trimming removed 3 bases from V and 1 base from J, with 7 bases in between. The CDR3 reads CASSFGPSYEQYF. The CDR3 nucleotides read TGTGCCAGCAGTTTTGGGCCTTCCTACGAGCAGTACTTC.

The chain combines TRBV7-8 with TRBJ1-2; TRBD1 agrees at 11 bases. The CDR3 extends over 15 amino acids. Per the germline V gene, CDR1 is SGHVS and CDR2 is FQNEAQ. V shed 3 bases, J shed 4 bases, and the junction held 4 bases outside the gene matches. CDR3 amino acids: CASSFAGQGVYGYTF. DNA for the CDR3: TGTGCCAGCAGCTTTGCGGGACAGGGGGTCTATGGCTACACCTTC.

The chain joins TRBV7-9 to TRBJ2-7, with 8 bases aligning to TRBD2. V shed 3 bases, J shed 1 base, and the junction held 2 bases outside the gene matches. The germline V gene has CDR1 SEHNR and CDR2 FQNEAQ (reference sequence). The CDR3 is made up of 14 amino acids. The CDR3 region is CASSFTSGSYEQYF. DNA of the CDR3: TGTGCCAGCAGCTTCACTAGCGGATCCTACGAGCAGTACTTC.

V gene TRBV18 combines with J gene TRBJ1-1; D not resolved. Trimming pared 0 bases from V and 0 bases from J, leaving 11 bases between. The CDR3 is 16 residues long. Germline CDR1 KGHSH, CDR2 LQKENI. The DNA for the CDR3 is TGTGCCAGCTCACCACCCTCTCCAGGCCTGAACACTGAAGCTTTCTTT. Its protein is CASSPPSPGLNTEAFF. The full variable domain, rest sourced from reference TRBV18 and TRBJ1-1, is NAGVMQNPRHLVRRRGQEARLRCSPMKGHSHVYWYRQLPEEGLKFMVYLQKENIIDESGMPKERFSAEFPKEGPSILRIQQVVRGDSAAYFCASSPPSPGLNTEAFFGQGTRLTVV.

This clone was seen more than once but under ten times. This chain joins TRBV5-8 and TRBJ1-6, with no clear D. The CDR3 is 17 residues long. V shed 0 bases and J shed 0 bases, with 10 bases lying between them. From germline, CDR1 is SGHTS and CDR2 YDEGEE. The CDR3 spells CASSLEARSSYNSPLHF. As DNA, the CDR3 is TGTGCCAGCAGCTTGGAGGCAAGGAGCTCCTATAATTCACCCCTCCACTTT.

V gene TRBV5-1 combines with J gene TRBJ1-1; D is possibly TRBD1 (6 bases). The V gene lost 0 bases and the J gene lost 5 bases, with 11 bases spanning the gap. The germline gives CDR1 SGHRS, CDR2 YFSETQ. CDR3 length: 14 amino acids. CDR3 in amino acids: CASSLEGEGTEAFF. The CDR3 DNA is TGCGCCAGCAGCTTGGAGGGGGAGGGGACTGAAGCTTTCTTT.